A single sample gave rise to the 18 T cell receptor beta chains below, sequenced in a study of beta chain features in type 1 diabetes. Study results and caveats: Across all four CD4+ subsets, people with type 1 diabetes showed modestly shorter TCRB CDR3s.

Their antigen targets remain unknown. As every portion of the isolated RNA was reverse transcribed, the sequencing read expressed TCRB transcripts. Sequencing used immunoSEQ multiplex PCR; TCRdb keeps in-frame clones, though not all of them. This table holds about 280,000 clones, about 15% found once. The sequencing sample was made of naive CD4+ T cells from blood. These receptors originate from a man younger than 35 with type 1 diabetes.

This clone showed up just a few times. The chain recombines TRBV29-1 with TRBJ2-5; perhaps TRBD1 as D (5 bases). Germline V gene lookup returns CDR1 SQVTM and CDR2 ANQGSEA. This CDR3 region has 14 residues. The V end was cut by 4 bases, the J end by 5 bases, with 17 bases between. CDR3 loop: CSVVVRQGRETQYF. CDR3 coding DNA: TGCAGCGTTGTGGTCAGGCAGGGAAGGGAGACCCAGTACTTC.

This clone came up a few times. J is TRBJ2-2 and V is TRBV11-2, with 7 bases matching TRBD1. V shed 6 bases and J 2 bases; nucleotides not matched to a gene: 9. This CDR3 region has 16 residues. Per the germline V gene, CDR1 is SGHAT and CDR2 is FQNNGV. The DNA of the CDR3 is TGTGCCAGCAGATCCCGGGACAGTGGAAACACCGGGGAGCTGTTTTTT. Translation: CASRSRDSGNTGELFF. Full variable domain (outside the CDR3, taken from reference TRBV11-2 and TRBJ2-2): EAGVAQSPRYKIIEKRQSVAFWCNPISGHATLYWYQQILGQGPKLLIQFQNNGVVDDSQLPKDRFSAERLKGVDSTLKIQPAKLEDSAVYLCASRSRDSGNTGELFFGEGSRLTVL.

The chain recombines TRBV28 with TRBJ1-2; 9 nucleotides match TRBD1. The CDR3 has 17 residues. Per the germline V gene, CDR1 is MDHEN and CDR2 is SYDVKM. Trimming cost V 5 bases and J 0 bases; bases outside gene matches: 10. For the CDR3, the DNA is TGTGCCAGCAGTGGGTCCCCACAGGGGGCGTCTAACTATGGCTACACCTTC. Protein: CASSGSPQGASNYGYTF.

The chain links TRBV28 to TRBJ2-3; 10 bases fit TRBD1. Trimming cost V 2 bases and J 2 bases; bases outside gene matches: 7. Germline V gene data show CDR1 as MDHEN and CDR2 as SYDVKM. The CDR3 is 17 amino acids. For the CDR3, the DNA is TGTGCCAGCAGTTTACCACGACAGGGGGCAGACACAGATACGCAGTATTTT. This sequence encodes CASSLPRQGADTDTQYF.

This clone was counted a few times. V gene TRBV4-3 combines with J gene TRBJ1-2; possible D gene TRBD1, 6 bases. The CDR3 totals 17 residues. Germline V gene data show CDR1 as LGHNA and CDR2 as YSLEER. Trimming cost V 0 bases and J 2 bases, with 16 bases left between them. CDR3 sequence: CASSQEIGGGGNYGYTF. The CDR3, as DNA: TGCGCCAGCAGCCAAGAAATCGGGGGAGGGGGGAACTATGGCTACACCTTC.

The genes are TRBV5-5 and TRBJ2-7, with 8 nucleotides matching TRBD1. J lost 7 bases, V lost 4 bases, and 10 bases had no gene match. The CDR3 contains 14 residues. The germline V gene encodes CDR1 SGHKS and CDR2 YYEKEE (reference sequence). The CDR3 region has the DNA TGTGCCAGCAGCGCCGGGACAGGTTTGAGGGAGCAGTACTTC. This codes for CASSAGTGLREQYF.

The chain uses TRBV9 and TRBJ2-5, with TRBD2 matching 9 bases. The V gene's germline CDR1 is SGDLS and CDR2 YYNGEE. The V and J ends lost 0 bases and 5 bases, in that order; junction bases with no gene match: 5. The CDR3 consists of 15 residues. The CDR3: CASSVVGGGAETQYF. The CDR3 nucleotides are TGTGCCAGCAGCGTAGTTGGCGGGGGGGCGGAGACCCAGTACTTC.

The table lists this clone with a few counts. The CDR3: CASSFKGRETQYF. The CDR3 coding sequence is TGTGCCAGCAGCTTTAAGGGGCGGGAGACCCAGTACTTC. This chain connects TRBV11-2 to TRBJ2-5; D is possibly TRBD1 (5 bases). Per germline, CDR1 SGHAT and CDR2 FQNNGV. Trimming cost V 3 bases and J 5 bases, with 10 bases left between them. The CDR3 covers 13 residues.

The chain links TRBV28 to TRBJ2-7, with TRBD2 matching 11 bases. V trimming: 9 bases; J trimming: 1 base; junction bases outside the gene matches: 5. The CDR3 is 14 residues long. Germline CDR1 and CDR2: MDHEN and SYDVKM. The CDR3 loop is CASKLAGGSYEQYF. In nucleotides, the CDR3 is TGTGCCAGTAAGCTAGCGGGGGGATCCTACGAGCAGTACTTC.

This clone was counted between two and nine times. In nucleotides, the CDR3 is TGTGCCAGCAGTTACAGGGGACCAAATGAAAAACTGTTTTTT. Amino acids: CASSYRGPNEKLFF. The V and J genes are TRBV28 and TRBJ1-4; 7 bases align to TRBD1. V lost 4 bases to trimming and J lost 5 bases; unmatched junction nucleotides: 4. The CDR3 is made up of 14 amino acids. Germline CDR1 is MDHEN and CDR2 is SYDVKM.

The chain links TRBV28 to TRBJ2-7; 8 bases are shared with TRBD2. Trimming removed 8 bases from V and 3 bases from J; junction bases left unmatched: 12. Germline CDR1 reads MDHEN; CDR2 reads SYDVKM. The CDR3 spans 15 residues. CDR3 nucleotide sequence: TGTGCCAGCCAAAAACCGGCGGGGGGCATCTACGAGCAGTACTTC. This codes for CASQKPAGGIYEQYF.

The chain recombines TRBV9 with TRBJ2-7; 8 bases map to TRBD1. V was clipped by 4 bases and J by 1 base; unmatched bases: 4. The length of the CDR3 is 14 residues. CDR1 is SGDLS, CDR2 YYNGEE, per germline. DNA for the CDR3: TGTGCCAGCAGCCCTCAGGGGGCGTCCTACGAGCAGTACTTC. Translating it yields CASSPQGASYEQYF.

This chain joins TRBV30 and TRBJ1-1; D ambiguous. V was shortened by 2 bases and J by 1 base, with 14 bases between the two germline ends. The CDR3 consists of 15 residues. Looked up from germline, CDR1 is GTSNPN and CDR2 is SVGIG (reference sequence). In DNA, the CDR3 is TGTGCCTGGAGTCGGGTAATTATGACGAACACTGAAGCTTTCTTT. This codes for CAWSRVIMTNTEAFF.

CDR3 protein: CASTGTGDTQYF. DNA for the CDR3: TGTGCCAGCACCGGGACAGGGGATACGCAGTATTTT. The chain uses TRBV2 and TRBJ2-3, with TRBD1 identical over 9 bases. Germline CDR1 reads SNHLY; CDR2 reads FYNNEI. This CDR3 has 12 residues. With 7 bases clipped from V and 6 bases from J, the junction kept 2 bases outside the gene matches.

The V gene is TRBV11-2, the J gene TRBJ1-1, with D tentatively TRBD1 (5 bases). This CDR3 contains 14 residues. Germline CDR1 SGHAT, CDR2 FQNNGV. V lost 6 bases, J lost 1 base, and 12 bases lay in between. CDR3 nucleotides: TGTGCCAGCAGACAACAGGCTCAGAACACTGAAGCTTTCTTT. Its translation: CASRQQAQNTEAFF.

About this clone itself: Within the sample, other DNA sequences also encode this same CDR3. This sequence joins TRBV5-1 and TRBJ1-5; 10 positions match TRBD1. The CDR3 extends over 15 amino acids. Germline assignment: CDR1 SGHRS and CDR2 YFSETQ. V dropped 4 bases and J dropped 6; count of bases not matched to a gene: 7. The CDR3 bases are TGCGCCAGCAGCAAAACGACAGGGGGCGTTCAGCCCCAGCATTTT. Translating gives CASSKTTGGVQPQHF.

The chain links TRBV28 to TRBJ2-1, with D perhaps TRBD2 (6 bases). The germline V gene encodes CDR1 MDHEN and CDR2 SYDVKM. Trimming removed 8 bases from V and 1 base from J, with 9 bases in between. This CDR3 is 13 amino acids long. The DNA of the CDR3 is TGTGCCAGCCGGGGGAGGTCCTACAATGAGCAGTTCTTC. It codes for CASRGRSYNEQFF.

Here the CDR3 DNA reads TGTGCCAGCAGTCGAATTAGCGGGAGGGCTACCGGTGAGCAGTTCTTC. Protein: CASSRISGRATGEQFF. V is TRBV27 and J is TRBJ2-1, with TRBD2 matching 11 bases. Looked up from germline, CDR1 is MNHEY and CDR2 is SMNVEV (reference sequence). CDR3 size: 16 residues. V trimming: 5 bases; J trimming: 9 bases; junction bases outside the gene matches: 12.